These 26 T cell receptor beta chains were sequenced from one sample in a study of control samples from healthy donors and cancer patients. Sequencing used immunoSEQ multiplex PCR; TCRdb keeps in-frame clones, though not all of them. The sample consists of more than 65,000 clones, around 90% of them appearing once. Sequencing used PBMCs. Source of these receptors: a woman aged 60 to 75 with head and neck cancer.

This clone was seen a single time. This chain links TRBV9 with TRBJ2-7; TRBD2 agrees at 7 bases. The CDR3 sequence is 14 residues long. The germline V gene has CDR1 SGDLS and CDR2 YYNGEE. Trimming cost V 2 bases and J 3 bases; bases outside gene matches: 5. The chain's CDR3 is CASSVGGSGYEQYF. The CDR3, as DNA: TGTGCCAGCAGCGTTGGCGGGAGCGGCTACGAGCAGTACTTC.

The chain couples TRBV27 to TRBJ2-7; D may be TRBD2 (5 bases). Germline CDR1 and CDR2: MNHEY and SMNVEV (reference sequence). V was pared by 4 bases and J by 1 base, with 23 bases between. This CDR3 region has 18 residues. The CDR3 here is CASSSTPYDGLGSYEQYF. For the CDR3, the DNA is TGTGCCAGCAGTTCCACACCCTACGACGGACTTGGGTCCTACGAGCAGTACTTC.

A few counts support this clone. The chain recombines TRBV19 with TRBJ2-7; TRBD2 matches at 12 bases. CDR1 LNHDA and CDR2 SQIVND come from the germline V gene (reference sequence). CDR3 length: 15 amino acids. Losses at the gene ends were 5 bases for V and 1 base for J; bases not matched to a gene: 3. CDR3 region: CASSFGLAGSYEQYF. CDR3 coding DNA: TGTGCCAGTAGTTTCGGACTAGCGGGGTCCTACGAGCAGTACTTC.

V and J are TRBV19 and TRBJ1-2; D possibly corresponds to TRBD1 (6 bases). Germline V gene data show CDR1 as LNHDA and CDR2 as SQIVND (reference sequence). Trimming stripped 5 bases from V and 7 bases from J, with 8 bases between. This CDR3 comprises 11 residues. The CDR3, as DNA: TGTGCCAGTAGTTCAGGGGTTGGCTACACCTTC. Amino acids: CASSSGVGYTF.

The CDR3 region is CASSQHPGPSEGGYTF. In DNA form, the CDR3 reads TGTGCCAGCAGCCAACACCCGGGCCCTTCGGAGGGGGGCTACACCTTC. The J gene is TRBJ1-2, the V gene TRBV3-1 (or the pseudogene TRBV3-2), with D tentatively TRBD1 (5 bases). CDR1 is LGHDT and CDR2 is YNNKEL in the germline V gene (reference sequence). The CDR3 is 16 residues long. The V gene lost 2 bases and the J gene lost 8 bases, with 21 bases spanning the gap.

CDR3 region: CASSPRGAGGPLDTQYF. DNA for the CDR3: TGTGCCAGCAGCCCTCGGGGAGCGGGAGGGCCTTTAGATACGCAGTATTTT. The chain employs TRBV7-9 and TRBJ2-3, with 10 bases matching TRBD2. Looked up from germline, CDR1 is SEHNR and CDR2 is FQNEAQ (reference sequence). Losses at the gene ends were 5 bases for V and 5 bases for J; bases not matched to a gene: 13. CDR3 size: 17 residues.

The chain uses TRBV6-5 and TRBJ1-3, with TRBD1 matching over 8 bases. The V gene's germline CDR1 is MNHEY and CDR2 SVGAGI. This CDR3 is 15 amino acids long. The J segment lost 3 bases and the V segment lost 6 bases, leaving 7 bases of the junction unmatched. CDR3 bases: TGTGCCAGCAGCGTGGTACAGGGGGGTGGAAACACCATATATTTT. As protein: CASSVVQGGGNTIYF.

The chain combines TRBV28 with TRBJ1-4; D remains unclear. The V gene lost 5 bases and the J gene lost 4 bases, with 17 bases spanning the gap. The CDR3 spans 16 residues. Germline V gene sequence: CDR1 MDHEN, CDR2 SYDVKM. Written as DNA, the CDR3 is TGTGCCAGCAGTCTTCGGACGGGAAAGGGTAATGAAAAACTGTTTTTT. Translated, it gives CASSLRTGKGNEKLFF.

The rearrangement uses TRBV28 and TRBJ2-2, with 8 bases lining up with TRBD2. CDR1 and CDR2 (germline): MDHEN, SYDVKM. CDR3 length equals 15 residues. The V segment lost 3 bases and the J segment 5 bases; nucleotides outside the gene matches: 5. The CDR3 sequence: CASSFSGKMTGELFF. Written as DNA, the CDR3 is TGTGCCAGCAGTTTTAGCGGGAAAATGACCGGGGAGCTGTTTTTT.

The CDR3 loop is CASRHPGQNYEQYF. The CDR3 bases are TGTGCCAGCAGACACCCGGGACAGAACTACGAGCAGTACTTC. This chain joins TRBV7-2 and TRBJ2-7, with TRBD1 matching over 7 bases. CDR1 is SGHTA, CDR2 FQGNSA, per germline. The CDR3 spans 14 residues. After removal of 6 bases from V and 3 bases from J, the junction contained 8 bases not matched to a gene. The full variable domain, rest sourced from reference TRBV7-2 and TRBJ2-7, is GAGVSQSPSNKVTEKGKDVELRCDPISGHTALYWYRQSLGQGLEFLIYFQGNSAPDKSGLPSDRFSAERTGGSVSTLTIQRTQQEDSAVYLCASRHPGQNYEQYFGPGTRLTVT.

This sequence joins TRBV7-2 and TRBJ2-3, with TRBD2 matching 9 bases. This CDR3 region has 16 residues. J lost 8 bases, V lost 1 base, and 10 bases had no gene match. CDR1 is SGHTA and CDR2 is FQGNSA in the germline V gene. The CDR3: CASSLGVSGSFATQYF. DNA of the CDR3: TGTGCCAGCAGCTTAGGAGTTAGCGGGAGCTTTGCTACGCAGTATTTT.

The V and J genes are TRBV6-2 or TRBV6-3 and TRBJ2-7; D uncertain. V lost 5 bases to trimming and J lost 3 bases, with 8 bases between them. Germline assignment: CDR1 MNHEY and CDR2 SVGEGT. This CDR3 contains 12 residues. The CDR3 sequence is CASSDKVYEQYF. CDR3 bases: TGTGCCAGCAGTGATAAAGTCTACGAGCAGTACTTC.

This chain connects TRBV12-5 to TRBJ2-1; the D gene is possibly TRBD2 (5 bases). The germline V gene encodes CDR1 LGHNT and CDR2 FRNRAP. V lost 3 bases and J lost 4, with 13 bases in between. This CDR3 region has 15 residues. The CDR3 region has the DNA TGTGCTAGTGGTTTCCACACCACTAGGTACAATGAGCAGTTCTTC. It is translated as CASGFHTTRYNEQFF. The variable domain in full, completed from reference TRBV12-5 and TRBJ2-1, reads DARVTQTPRHKVTEMGQEVTMRCQPILGHNTVFWYRQTMMQGLELLAYFRNRAPLDDSGMPKDRFSAEMPDATLATLKIQPSEPRDSAVYFCASGFHTTRYNEQFFGPGTRLTVL.

The chain employs TRBV29-1 and TRBJ2-1; D is uncertain. Germline V CDR1 and CDR2: SQVTM, ANQGSEA. This CDR3 is built from 13 residues. The V end lost 1 base, the J end lost 15 bases, and 19 bases lay between the germline ends. CDR3 sequence (DNA): TGCAGCGTTGAAGCGGACGGTAATTGGTTTCGGTTCTTC. As protein: CSVEADGNWFRFF.

CDR3 DNA sequence: TGCGCCAGCAGCCTCGGGACAGGGAAATACGAGCAGTACTTC. Translating gives CASSLGTGKYEQYF. This sequence joins TRBV4-1 and TRBJ2-7, with TRBD1 matching 9 bases. With 4 bases clipped from V and 4 bases from J, the junction kept 5 bases outside the gene matches. This CDR3 region has 14 residues. CDR1 and CDR2 (germline): MGHRA, YSYEKL.

The chain is built from TRBV28 and TRBJ1-6; D is possibly TRBD1 (5 bases). The CDR3 consists of 13 residues. The V end was cut by 11 bases, the J end by 9 bases, with 17 bases between. CDR1 and CDR2 (germline): MDHEN, SYDVKM. Here the CDR3 DNA reads TGTGCCTCCGGGGACTATTCGGGTTCACCCCTCCACTTT. As protein: CASGDYSGSPLHF.

This clone was seen once. The rearrangement links TRBV19 to TRBJ2-3; the match to TRBD2 covers 9 bases. Losses at the gene ends were 4 bases for V and 5 bases for J; bases not matched to a gene: 7. CDR1 is LNHDA, CDR2 SQIVND, per germline (reference sequence). This CDR3 has 15 amino acids. CDR3 region: CASSKLAGEVDTQYF. The CDR3 DNA sequence: TGTGCCAGTAGTAAATTAGCGGGAGAAGTAGATACGCAGTATTTT.

The rearrangement uses TRBV25-1 and TRBJ2-1; D may be TRBD1 (8 bases). There are 15 residues in the CDR3. Per germline, CDR1 MGHDK and CDR2 SYGVNS. Trimming cost V 4 bases and J 4 bases, with 14 bases left between them. For the CDR3, the DNA is TGTGCCAGCAGTGGGGAGGGACAGGTATACAATGAGCAGTTCTTC. Translated: CASSGEGQVYNEQFF.

The CDR3 here is CAISRTGGVYEQYF. Here the CDR3 DNA reads TGTGCCATCAGCCGGACAGGGGGGGTCTACGAGCAGTACTTC. The gene calls are TRBV10-3 and TRBJ2-7; 10 nucleotides line up with TRBD1. Germline lookup yields CDR1 ENHRY and CDR2 SYGVKD. This CDR3 is 14 amino acids long. After removal of 6 bases from V and 3 bases from J, the junction contained 5 bases not matched to a gene.

The chain couples TRBV7-8 to TRBJ1-5; TRBD1 matches at 9 bases. Losses at the gene ends were 5 bases for V and 5 bases for J; bases not matched to a gene: 10. This CDR3 has 16 residues. Per germline, CDR1 SGHVS and CDR2 FQNEAQ. In nucleotides, the CDR3 is TGTGCCAGCAGCAAAGGACAGGGGCTATTACATCAGCCCCAGCATTTT. This encodes CASSKGQGLLHQPQHF.

This rearrangement joins TRBV6-1 to TRBJ2-2; 14 nucleotides agree with TRBD2. V lost 2 bases to trimming and J lost 3 bases; unmatched junction nucleotides: 5. CDR3 size: 18 residues. Germline V CDR1 and CDR2: MNHNS, SASEGT. CDR3 nucleotides: TGTGCCAGCAGTGAAAGACTAGCGGGAGGGTTGGACACCGGGGAGCTGTTTTTT. It codes for CASSERLAGGLDTGELFF.

In its sample, this clone was seen once. The gene calls are TRBV30 and TRBJ1-2, with 7 bases lining up with TRBD1. Germline CDR1 reads GTSNPN; CDR2 reads SVGIG (reference sequence). This CDR3 is built from 12 residues. J gave up 3 bases and V 2 bases, and 0 bases lay outside the gene matches. The DNA of the CDR3 is TGTGCCTGGAGTCAGGGGGACTATGGCTACACCTTC. Translation: CAWSQGDYGYTF.

This clone appeared a few times. The J gene is TRBJ1-6, the V gene TRBV7-9; 7 positions agree with TRBD1. The CDR3 sequence is 14 residues long. V shed 5 bases, J shed 7 bases, and the junction held 5 bases outside the gene matches. Germline V gene sequence: CDR1 SEHNR, CDR2 FQNEAQ (reference sequence). CDR3 sequence: CASSQTGANSPLHF. The CDR3 DNA reads TGTGCCAGCAGCCAAACAGGGGCAAATTCACCCCTCCACTTT.

This sequence joins TRBV6-1 and TRBJ1-5; D is possibly TRBD1 (5 bases). Germline CDR1 and CDR2: MNHNS and SASEGT. This CDR3 comprises 15 residues. The V and J ends lost 1 base and 4 bases respectively, with 11 bases between them. CDR3: CASSEEGWWNQPQHF. For the CDR3, the DNA is TGTGCCAGCAGTGAAGAGGGGTGGTGGAATCAGCCCCAGCATTTT.

This chain links TRBV18 with TRBJ1-1, with 8 bases lining up with TRBD1. The V gene's germline CDR1 is KGHSH and CDR2 LQKENI. The ends lost 3 bases at V and 1 base at J; junction bases unmatched: 7. CDR3 size: 16 residues. This CDR3 is CASSPLTGAKNTEAFF. CDR3 coding DNA: TGTGCCAGCTCACCTTTGACAGGGGCTAAGAACACTGAAGCTTTCTTT.

This sequence joins TRBV9 and TRBJ1-1, with 10 positions matching TRBD1. The germline gives CDR1 SGDLS, CDR2 YYNGEE. The J segment lost 0 bases and the V segment lost 4 bases, leaving 6 bases of the junction unmatched. This CDR3 has 16 amino acids. In DNA, the CDR3 is TGTGCCAGCAGCTCTGGGACAGGGGCACTGAACACTGAAGCTTTCTTT. It translates to CASSSGTGALNTEAFF. Supplemented by reference TRBV9 and TRBJ1-1, the full variable domain reads DSGVTQTPKHLITATGQRVTLRCSPRSGDLSVYWYQQSLDQGLQFLIQYYNGEERAKGNILERFSAQQFPDLHSELNLSSLELGDSALYFCASSSGTGALNTEAFFGQGTRLTVV.